This paragraph reports one TCR beta chain. Its antigen is still unknown. These data belong to a study of cytomegalovirus exposure and HLA in healthy donors. Study-level findings and limits: Presence/absence analyses supposed approximately even sequencing depth among donors. Reports indicated that the classifier achieved high specificity and sensitivity in diagnosing cytomegalovirus status. In an earlier analysis, in approximately 570 donors, most V segments appeared productive either ~90% or ~30% of the time.

PCR used 60 Vbeta primers and 13 Jbeta primers. Method: immunoSEQ multiplex PCR; TCRdb's copy keeps in-frame clones and lacks some. The sample carries 160,000 or so clones, around 80% recorded once. Per the germline V gene, CDR1 is SGHAT and CDR2 is FQNNGV. This CDR3 is 15 amino acids long. V lost 8 bases, J lost 8 bases, and 13 bases stayed unmatched. The sample taken for sequencing was PBMCs. This TCR derives from a woman in her forties or fifties in good health and CMV-seronegative. The V and J genes are TRBV11-2 and TRBJ2-1, with TRBD2 matching 9 bases. CDR3 coding DNA: TGTGCCAGCGCGGACGCGGGGGGGCCTTTGCATGAGCAGTTCTTC. This gives the protein CASADAGGPLHEQFF.